The clone carrying this T cell receptor beta chain was detected only a few times. Antigen: not known. The CDR3 spans 20 residues. Trimming left V 6 bases short and J 1 base short, with 29 bases between. The data belong to a study of response to subunit inactivated influenza vaccine. TCRdb reprocessed the RT-PCR reads with MiXCR, giving one entry per CDR3 protein. The data show hundreds of thousands of distinct CDR3 sequences, with 15% to 18% seen just once and approximately 10% held by the top ten. Study-wide findings and caveats: It was suggested by the authors that few new T cells are recruited by each seasonal influenza vaccination.

The TCR sequence derives from a man in his fifties or sixties who received an inactivated influenza vaccine. V is TRBV12-3 or TRBV12-4 and J is TRBJ2-3; tentative D call: TRBD1 (5 bases). Sequencing used PBMCs from blood, obtained less than 13 days after vaccination. The CDR3 sequence is CASSLKLILRREEGTDTQYF. DNA for the CDR3: TGTGCCAGCAGCCTTAAATTAATACTACGCAGGGAAGAGGGCACAGATACGCAGTATTTT.